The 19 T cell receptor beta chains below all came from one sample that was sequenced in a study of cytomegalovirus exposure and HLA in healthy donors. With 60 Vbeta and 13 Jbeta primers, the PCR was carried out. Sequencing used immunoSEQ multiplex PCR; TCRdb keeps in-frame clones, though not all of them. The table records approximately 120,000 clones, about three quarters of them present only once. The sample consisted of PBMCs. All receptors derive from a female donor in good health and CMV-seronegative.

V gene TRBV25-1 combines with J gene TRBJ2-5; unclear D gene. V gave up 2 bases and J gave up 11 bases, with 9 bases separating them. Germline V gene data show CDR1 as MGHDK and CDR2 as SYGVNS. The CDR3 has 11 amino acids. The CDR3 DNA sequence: TGTGCCAGCAGTGAACGTGTAGAGCAGTACTTC. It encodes CASSERVEQYF.

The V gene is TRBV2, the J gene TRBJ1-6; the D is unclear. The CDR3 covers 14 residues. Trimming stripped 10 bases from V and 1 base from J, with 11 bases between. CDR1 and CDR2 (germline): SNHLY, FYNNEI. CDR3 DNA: TGTGCCACCAAGCGGGTGTCCTATAATTCACCCCTCCACTTT. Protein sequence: CATKRVSYNSPLHF.

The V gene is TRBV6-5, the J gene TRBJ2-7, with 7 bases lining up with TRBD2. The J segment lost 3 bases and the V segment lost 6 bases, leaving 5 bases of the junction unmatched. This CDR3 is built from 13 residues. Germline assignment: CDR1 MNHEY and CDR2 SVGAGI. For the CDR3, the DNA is TGTGCCAGCAGCCCTGGGACTAACTACGAGCAGTACTTC. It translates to CASSPGTNYEQYF.

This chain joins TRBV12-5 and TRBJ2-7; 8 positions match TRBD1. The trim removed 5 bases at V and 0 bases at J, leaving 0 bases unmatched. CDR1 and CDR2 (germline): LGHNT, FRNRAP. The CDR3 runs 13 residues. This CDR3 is CASGTGGSYEQYF. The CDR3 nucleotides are TGTGCTAGTGGTACAGGGGGCTCCTACGAGCAGTACTTC.

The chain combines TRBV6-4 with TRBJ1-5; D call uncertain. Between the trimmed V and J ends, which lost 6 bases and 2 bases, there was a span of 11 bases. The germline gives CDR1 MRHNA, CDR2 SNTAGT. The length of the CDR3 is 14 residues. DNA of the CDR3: TGTGCCAGCAGGACGAGGTTTGGCAATCAGCCCCAGCATTTT. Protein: CASRTRFGNQPQHF.

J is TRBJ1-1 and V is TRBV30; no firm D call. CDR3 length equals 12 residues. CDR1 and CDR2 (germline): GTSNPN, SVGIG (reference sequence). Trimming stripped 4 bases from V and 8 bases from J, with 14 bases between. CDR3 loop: CAWKVDLPEAFF. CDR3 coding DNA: TGTGCCTGGAAGGTCGACTTACCGGAAGCTTTCTTT. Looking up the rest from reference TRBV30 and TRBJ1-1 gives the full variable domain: SQTIHQWPATLVQPVGSPLSLECTVEGTSNPNLYWYRQAAGRGLQLLFYSVGIGQISSEVPQNLSASRPQDRQFILSSKKLLLSDSGFYLCAWKVDLPEAFFGQGTRLTVV.

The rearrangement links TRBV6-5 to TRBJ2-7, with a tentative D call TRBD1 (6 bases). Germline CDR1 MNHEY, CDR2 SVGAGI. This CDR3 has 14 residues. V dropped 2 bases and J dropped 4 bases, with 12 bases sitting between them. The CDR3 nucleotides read TGTGCCAGCAGTTACGGGGCAGGGGTTTACGAGCAGTACTTC. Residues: CASSYGAGVYEQYF.

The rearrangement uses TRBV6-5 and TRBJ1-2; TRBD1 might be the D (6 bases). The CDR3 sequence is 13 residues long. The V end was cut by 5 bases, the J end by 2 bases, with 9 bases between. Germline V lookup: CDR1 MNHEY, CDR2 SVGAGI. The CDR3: CASSPQGNYGYTF. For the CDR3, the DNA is TGTGCCAGCAGTCCTCAGGGGAACTATGGCTACACCTTC.

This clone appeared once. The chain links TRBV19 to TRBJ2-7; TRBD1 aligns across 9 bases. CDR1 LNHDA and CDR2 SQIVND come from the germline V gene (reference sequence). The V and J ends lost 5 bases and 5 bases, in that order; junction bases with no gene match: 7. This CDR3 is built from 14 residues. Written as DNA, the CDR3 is TGTGCCAGTAGTGCCAGGGACAGGGACGACGAGCAGTACTTC. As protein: CASSARDRDDEQYF.

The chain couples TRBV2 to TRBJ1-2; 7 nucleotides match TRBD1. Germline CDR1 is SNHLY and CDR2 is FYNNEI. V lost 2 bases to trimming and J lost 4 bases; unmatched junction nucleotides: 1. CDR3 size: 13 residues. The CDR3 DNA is TGTGCCAGCAGTGAAAGACAGGGCTATGGCTACACCTTC. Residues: CASSERQGYGYTF.

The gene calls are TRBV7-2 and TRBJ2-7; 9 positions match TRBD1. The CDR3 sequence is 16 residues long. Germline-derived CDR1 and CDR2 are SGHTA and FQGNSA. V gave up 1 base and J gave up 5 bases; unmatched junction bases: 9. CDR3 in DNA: TGTGCCAGCAGCTTAGTTGGCAGGACAGGGGTAAACGAGCAGTACTTC. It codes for CASSLVGRTGVNEQYF.

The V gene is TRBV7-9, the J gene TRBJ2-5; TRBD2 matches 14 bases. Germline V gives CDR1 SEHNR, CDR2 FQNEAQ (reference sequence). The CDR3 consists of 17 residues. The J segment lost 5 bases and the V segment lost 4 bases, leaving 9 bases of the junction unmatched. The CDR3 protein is CASSSLTSGGAVETQYF. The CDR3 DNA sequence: TGTGCCAGCAGCTCGTTGACTAGCGGGGGGGCCGTGGAGACCCAGTACTTC.

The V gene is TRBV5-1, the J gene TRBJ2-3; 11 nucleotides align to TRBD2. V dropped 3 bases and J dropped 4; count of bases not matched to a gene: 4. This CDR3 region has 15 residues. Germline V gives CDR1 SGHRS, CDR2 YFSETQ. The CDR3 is CASSYGLAGADTQYF. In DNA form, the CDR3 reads TGCGCCAGCAGCTACGGACTAGCGGGCGCAGATACGCAGTATTTT. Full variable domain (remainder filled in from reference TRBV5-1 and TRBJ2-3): KAGVTQTPRYLIKTRGQQVTLSCSPISGHRSVSWYQQTPGQGLQFLFEYFSETQRNKGNFPGRFSGRQFSNSRSEMNVSTLELGDSALYLCASSYGLAGADTQYFGPGTRLTVL.

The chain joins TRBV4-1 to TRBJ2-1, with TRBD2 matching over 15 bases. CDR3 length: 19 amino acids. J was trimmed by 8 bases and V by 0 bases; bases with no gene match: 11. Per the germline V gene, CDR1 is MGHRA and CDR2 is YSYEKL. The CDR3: CASSQDRTSGGAVSYEQFF. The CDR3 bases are TGCGCCAGCAGCCAAGACCGGACTAGCGGGGGGGCCGTATCCTATGAGCAGTTCTTC.

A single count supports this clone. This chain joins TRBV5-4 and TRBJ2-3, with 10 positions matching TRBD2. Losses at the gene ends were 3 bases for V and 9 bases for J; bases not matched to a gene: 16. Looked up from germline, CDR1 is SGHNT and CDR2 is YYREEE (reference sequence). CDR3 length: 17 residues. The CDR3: CASSSHSGGPAGGTQYF. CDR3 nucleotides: TGTGCCAGCAGCTCACATAGCGGGGGGCCCGCAGGTGGGACGCAGTATTTT.

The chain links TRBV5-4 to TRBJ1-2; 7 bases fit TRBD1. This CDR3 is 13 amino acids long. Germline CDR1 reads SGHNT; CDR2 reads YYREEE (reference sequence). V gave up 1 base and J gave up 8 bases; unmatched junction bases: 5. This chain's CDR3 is CASSLFGTEGYTF. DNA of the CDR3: TGTGCCAGCAGCTTGTTTGGGACAGAAGGCTACACCTTC. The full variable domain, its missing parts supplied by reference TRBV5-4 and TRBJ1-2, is ETGVTQSPTHLIKTRGQQVTLRCSSQSGHNTVSWYQQALGQGPQFIFQYYREEENGRGNFPPRFSGLQFPNYSSELNVNALELDDSALYLCASSLFGTEGYTFGSGTRLTVV.

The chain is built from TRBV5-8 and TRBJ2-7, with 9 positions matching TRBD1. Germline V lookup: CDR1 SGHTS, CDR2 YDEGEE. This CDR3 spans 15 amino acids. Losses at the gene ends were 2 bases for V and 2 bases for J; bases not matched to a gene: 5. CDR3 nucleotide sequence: TGTGCCAGCAGCTTTGACAGGGGGGATCCCTACGAGCAGTACTTC. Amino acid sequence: CASSFDRGDPYEQYF.

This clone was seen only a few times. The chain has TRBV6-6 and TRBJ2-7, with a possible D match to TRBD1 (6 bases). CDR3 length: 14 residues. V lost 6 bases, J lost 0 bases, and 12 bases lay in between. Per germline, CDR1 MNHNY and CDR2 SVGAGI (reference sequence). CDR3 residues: CASSETGVSYEQYF. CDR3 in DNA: TGTGCCAGCAGCGAGACAGGAGTCTCCTACGAGCAGTACTTC.

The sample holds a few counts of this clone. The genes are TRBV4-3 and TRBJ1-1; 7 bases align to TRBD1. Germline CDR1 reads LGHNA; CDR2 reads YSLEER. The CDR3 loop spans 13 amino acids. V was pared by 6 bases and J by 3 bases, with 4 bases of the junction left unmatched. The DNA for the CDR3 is TGCGCCAGCAGGGACAGGCGGGACACTGAAGCTTTCTTT. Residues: CASRDRRDTEAFF.